This paragraph reports one TCR beta chain. This clone has just a few counts. Its antigen has not been determined. Base qualities are not provided; no much larger clone lies one nucleotide away. The entry originates in a study of control samples from healthy donors and cancer patients (dated by TCRdb to 2019 to 2021). V loses 2 bases, J loses 5 bases, and the germline ends lie 13 bases apart. The CDR3 covers 15 residues, taking in both the cysteine and the phenylalanine. Just CDR3 DNA is preserved here, 45 bases in frame from base 1. The germline V gene provides CDR1 MNHEY and CDR2 SVGEGT. Library generation was performed with the immunoSEQ multiplex PCR assay. Sourced from immuneACCESS, this table was stored by TCRdb with only in-frame sequences that have V and J called. A share of the clones is absent; for the studies checked, an unresolved V gene accounts for under half, and the remainder has no known explanation. This sample lists roughly 120,000 clones; 89% were detected once. The biggest ten clones account for 30% to 50% of the sample.

This TCR was recovered from a man aged 45-60 years in good health. The sample was blood. The chain joins TRBV6-2 or TRBV6-3 to TRBJ2-1, with the D gene not clear enough to name. The DNA sequence reads TGTGCCAGCAGTTACCCCCGGGCAGTCAACAATGAGCAGTTCTTC. Its product reads: CASSYPRAVNNEQFF.